Listed below are T cell receptor beta chains from one sample, sequenced in a study of cytomegalovirus exposure and HLA in healthy donors. TCRdb's table, derived via immunoSEQ multiplex PCR, lists solely in-frame clones and lacks some. The sample has 100,000 to 150,000 clones, about 81% seen once. The sequencing input was PBMCs. These receptors were obtained from a woman between 40 and 50 years old in good health and CMV-seropositive. The CDR3 runs from the conserved cysteine through the conserved F or W. Each record gives: clone size, D gene, J gene, V gene, CDR3 protein, CDR3 DNA. The D gene is left open where the match is weak. Part of the rows lack a size; the others show once, few, many or a class for expanded clones.

-	-	TRBJ2-2	TRBV19	CATARAAWTGETGELFF	TGTGCCACCGCACGGGCAGCTTGGACGGGAGAAACCGGGGAGCTGTTTTTT
-	TRBD1	TRBJ1-5	TRBV18	CASSPEQGEPQHF	TGTGCCAGCTCACCCGAACAGGGGGAGCCCCAGCATTTT
-	-	TRBJ1-2	TRBV2	CASSTREDYGYTF	TGTGCCAGCAGTACGAGGGAAGACTATGGCTACACCTTC
-	-	TRBJ1-5	TRBV6-6	CASMKWGSNQPQHF	TGTGCCAGTATGAAGTGGGGCAGCAATCAGCCCCAGCATTTT
once	-	TRBJ2-3	TRBV27	CASTLSSSTDTQYF	TGTGCCAGCACCCTTTCGTCTAGCACAGATACGCAGTATTTT
-	TRBD2	TRBJ2-3	TRBV7-6	CASSLAPTSGKDTQYF	TGTGCCAGCAGCTTAGCCCCGACTAGCGGGAAAGATACGCAGTATTTT
-	TRBD1	TRBJ1-5	TRBV6-5	CATGQGGNQPQHF	TGTGCCACAGGACAGGGGGGCAATCAGCCCCAGCATTTT
once	-	TRBJ2-7	TRBV9	CASSVSPVQGAIEQYF	TGTGCCAGCAGCGTATCGCCCGTACAGGGAGCGATCGAGCAGTACTTC
-	TRBD2	TRBJ2-7	TRBV28	CASSFPRETPYEQYF	TGTGCCAGCAGTTTCCCGCGGGAGACCCCCTACGAGCAGTACTTC
-	-	TRBJ1-1	TRBV2	CASRDSLNTEAFF	TGTGCCAGCAGGGACAGTCTGAACACTGAAGCTTTCTTT
few	-	TRBJ1-5	TRBV6-1	CASSETGPSNQPQHF	TGTGCCAGCAGTGAGACAGGTCCTAGCAATCAGCCCCAGCATTTT
-	TRBD1	TRBJ1-4	TRBV5-4	CASSLGATGGRLSREKLFF	TGTGCCAGCAGCCTCGGCGCTACAGGGGGAAGGCTTTCGCGTGAAAAACTGTTTTTT
-	-	TRBJ1-1	TRBV7-8	CASSGRNRVGTEAFF	TGTGCCAGCAGCGGAAGAAACAGGGTCGGCACTGAAGCTTTCTTT
-	TRBD2	TRBJ2-5	TRBV5-1	CASRAGGPGETQYF	TGCGCCAGCAGAGCGGGGGGGCCGGGAGAGACCCAGTACTTC
-	TRBD2	TRBJ2-7	TRBV7-9	CASSRLAGVAYEQYF	TGTGCCAGCAGCCGTCTAGCGGGAGTAGCCTACGAGCAGTACTTC
-	-	TRBJ1-5	TRBV21-1	CAIPGGCWDTDQPQHF	TGTGCCATCCCGGGGGGGTGTTGGGACACCGATCAGCCCCAGCATTTT
-	-	TRBJ1-2	TRBV6-5	CASSTPGYGYTF	TGTGCCAGCAGTACTCCAGGGTATGGCTACACCTTC